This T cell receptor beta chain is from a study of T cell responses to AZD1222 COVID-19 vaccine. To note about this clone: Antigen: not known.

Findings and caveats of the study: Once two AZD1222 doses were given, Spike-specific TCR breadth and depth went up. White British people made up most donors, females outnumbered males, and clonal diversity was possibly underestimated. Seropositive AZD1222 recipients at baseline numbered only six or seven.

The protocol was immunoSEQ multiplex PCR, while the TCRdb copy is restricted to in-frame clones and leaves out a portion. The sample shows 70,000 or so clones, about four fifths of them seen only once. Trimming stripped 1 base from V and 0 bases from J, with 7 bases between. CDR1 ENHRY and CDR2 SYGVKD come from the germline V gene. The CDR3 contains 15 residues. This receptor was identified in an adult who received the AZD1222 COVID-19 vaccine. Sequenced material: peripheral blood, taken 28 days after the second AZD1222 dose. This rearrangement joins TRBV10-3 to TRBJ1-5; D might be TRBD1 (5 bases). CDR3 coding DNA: TGTGCCATCAGTGAGTTTGACAGTAGCAATCAGCCCCAGCATTTT. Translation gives CAISEFDSSNQPQHF.